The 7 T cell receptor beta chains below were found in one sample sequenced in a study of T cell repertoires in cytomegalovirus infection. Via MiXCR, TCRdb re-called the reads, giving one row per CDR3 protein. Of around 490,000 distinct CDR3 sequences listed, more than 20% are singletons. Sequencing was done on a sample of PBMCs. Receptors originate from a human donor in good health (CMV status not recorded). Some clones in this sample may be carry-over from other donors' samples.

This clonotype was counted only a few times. The CDR3 region is CASSHGSGFVETQYF. Written as DNA, the CDR3 is TGTGCCAGCAGTCACGGGTCCGGGTTTGTAGAGACCCAGTACTTC. The chain recombines TRBV6-6 with TRBJ2-5; D is unclear. Germline CDR1 reads MNHNY; CDR2 reads SVGAGI (reference sequence). The CDR3 has 15 amino acids. V was shortened by 5 bases and J by 4 bases, with 17 bases between the two germline ends.

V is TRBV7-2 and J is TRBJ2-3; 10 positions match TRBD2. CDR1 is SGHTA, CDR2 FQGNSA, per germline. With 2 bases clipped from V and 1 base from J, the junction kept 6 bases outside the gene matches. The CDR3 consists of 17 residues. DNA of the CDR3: TGTGCCAGCAGCTTAATTAGGCTAGCGGGAGGCACAGATACGCAGTATTTT. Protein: CASSLIRLAGGTDTQYF.

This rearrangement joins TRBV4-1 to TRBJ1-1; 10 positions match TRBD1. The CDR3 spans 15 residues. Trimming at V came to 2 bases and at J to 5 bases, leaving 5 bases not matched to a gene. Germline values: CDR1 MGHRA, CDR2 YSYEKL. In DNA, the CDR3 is TGCGCCAGCAGCCAACTCGGACAGGGGGTGACTGAAGCTTTCTTT. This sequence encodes CASSQLGQGVTEAFF.

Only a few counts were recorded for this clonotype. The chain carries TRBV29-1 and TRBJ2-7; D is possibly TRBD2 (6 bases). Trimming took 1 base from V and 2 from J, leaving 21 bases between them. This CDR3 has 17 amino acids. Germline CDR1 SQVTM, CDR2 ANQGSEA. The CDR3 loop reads CSVEVSPGETGPYEQYF. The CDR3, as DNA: TGCAGCGTTGAAGTGTCACCGGGAGAGACGGGTCCCTACGAGCAGTACTTC.

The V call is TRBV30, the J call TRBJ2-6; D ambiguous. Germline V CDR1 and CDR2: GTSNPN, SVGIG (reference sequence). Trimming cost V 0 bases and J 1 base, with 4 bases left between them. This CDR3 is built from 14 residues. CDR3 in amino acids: CAWSVLSGANVLTF. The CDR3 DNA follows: TGTGCCTGGAGTGTACTATCTGGGGCCAACGTCCTGACTTTC.

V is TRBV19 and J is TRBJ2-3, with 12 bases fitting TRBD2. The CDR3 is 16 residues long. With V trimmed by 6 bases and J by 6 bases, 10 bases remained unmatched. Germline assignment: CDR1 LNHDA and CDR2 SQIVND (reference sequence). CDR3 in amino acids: CASSSGLAGTRDTQYF. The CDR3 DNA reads TGTGCCAGTAGCAGCGGACTAGCGGGAACCCGGGATACGCAGTATTTT. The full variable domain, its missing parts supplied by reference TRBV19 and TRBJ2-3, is DGGITQSPKYLFRKEGQNVTLSCEQNLNHDAMYWYRQDPGQGLRLIYYSQIVNDFQKGDIAEGYSVSREKKESFPLTVTSAQKNPTAFYLCASSSGLAGTRDTQYFGPGTRLTVL.

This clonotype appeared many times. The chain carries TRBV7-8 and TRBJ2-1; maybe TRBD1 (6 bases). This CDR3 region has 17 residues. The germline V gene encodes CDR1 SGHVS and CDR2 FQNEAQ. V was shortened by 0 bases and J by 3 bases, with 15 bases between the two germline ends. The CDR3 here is CASSLASRQASYNEQFF. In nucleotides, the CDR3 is TGTGCCAGCAGCTTAGCAAGTAGACAGGCAAGCTACAATGAGCAGTTCTTC.